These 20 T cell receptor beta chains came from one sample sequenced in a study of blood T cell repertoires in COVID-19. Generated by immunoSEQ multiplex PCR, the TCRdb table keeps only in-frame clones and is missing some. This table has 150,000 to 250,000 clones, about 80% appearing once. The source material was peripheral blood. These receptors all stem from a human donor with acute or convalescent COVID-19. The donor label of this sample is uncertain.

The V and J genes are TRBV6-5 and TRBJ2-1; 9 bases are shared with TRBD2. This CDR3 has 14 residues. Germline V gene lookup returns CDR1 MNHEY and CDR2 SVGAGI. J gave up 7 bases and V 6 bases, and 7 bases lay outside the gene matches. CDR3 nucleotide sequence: TGTGCCAGCAGGGACCCTAGCGGGATAAATGAGCAGTTCTTC. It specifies CASRDPSGINEQFF.

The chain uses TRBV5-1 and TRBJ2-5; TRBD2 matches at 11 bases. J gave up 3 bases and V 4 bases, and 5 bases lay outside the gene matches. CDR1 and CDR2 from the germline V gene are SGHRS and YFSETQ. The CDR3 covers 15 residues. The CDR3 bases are TGCGCCAGCAGCCGAGGGACTAGCGGAAAAGAGACCCAGTACTTC. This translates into CASSRGTSGKETQYF.

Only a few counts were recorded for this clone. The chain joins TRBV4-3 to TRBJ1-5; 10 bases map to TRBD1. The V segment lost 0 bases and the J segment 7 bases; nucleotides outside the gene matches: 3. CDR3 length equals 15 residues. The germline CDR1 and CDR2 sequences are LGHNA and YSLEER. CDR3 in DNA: TGCGCCAGCAGCCAAGAGGGACAGGGGAGACAGCCCCAGCATTTT. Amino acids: CASSQEGQGRQPQHF.

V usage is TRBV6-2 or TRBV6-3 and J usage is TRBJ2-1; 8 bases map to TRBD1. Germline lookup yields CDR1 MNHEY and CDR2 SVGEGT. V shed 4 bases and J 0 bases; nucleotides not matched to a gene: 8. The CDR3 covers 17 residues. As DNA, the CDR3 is TGTGCCAGCAGTTTCGATACCGGGACAGGCTCCTACAATGAGCAGTTCTTC. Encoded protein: CASSFDTGTGSYNEQFF.

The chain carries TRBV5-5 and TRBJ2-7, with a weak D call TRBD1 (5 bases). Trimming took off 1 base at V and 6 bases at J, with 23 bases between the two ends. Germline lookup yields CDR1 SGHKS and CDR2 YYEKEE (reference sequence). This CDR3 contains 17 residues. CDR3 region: CASSLSPTAPYRFEQYF. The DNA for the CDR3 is TGTGCCAGCAGCTTGTCTCCGACAGCGCCCTATCGTTTCGAGCAGTACTTC. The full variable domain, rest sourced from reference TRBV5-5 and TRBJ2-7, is DAGVTQSPTHLIKTRGQQVTLRCSPISGHKSVSWYQQVLGQGPQFIFQYYEKEERGRGNFPDRFSARQFPNYSSELNVNALLLGDSALYLCASSLSPTAPYRFEQYFGPGTRLTVT.

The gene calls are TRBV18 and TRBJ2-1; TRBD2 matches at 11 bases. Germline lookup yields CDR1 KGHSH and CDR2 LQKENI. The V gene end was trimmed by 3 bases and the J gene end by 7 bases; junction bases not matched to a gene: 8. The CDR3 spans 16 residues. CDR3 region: CASSPLAGGPVNEQFF. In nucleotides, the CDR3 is TGTGCCAGCTCACCTTTAGCGGGAGGGCCGGTAAATGAGCAGTTCTTC.

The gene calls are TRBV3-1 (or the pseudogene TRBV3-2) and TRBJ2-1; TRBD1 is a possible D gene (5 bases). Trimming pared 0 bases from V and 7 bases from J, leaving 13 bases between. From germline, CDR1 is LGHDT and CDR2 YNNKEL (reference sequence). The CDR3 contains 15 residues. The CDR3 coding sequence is TGTGCCAGCAGCCAAGATCGCGGACACGGGAATGAGCAGTTCTTC. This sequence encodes CASSQDRGHGNEQFF.

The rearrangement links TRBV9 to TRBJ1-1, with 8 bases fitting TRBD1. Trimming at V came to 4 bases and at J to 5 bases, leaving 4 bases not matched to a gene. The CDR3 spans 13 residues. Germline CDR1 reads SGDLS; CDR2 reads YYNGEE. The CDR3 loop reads CASSPRGRTEAFF. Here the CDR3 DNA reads TGTGCCAGCAGCCCCAGGGGGCGGACTGAAGCTTTCTTT.

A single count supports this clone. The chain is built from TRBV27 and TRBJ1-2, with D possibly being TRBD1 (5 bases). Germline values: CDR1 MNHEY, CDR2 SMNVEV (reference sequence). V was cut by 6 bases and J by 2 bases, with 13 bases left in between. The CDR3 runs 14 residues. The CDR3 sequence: CASSPAGVNYGYTF. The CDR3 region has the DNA TGTGCCAGCAGCCCAGCGGGGGTAAACTATGGCTACACCTTC.

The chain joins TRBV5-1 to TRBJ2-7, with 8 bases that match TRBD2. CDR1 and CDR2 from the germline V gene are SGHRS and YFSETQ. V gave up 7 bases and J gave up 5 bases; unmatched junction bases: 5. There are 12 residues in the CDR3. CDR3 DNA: TGCGCCAGCGCTGGACTAGCAGACGAGCAGTACTTC. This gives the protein CASAGLADEQYF.

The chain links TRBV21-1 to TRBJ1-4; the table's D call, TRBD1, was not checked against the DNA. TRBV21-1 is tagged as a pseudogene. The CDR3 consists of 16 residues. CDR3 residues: CASSIYRDRTNEKLFF. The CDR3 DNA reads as TGTGCCAGCAGCATCTACCGGGACAGGACGAATGAAAAACTGTTTTTT.

The CDR3 DNA sequence: TGCGCCAGCAGCTTGGACCCGGTGGCCGGGGAGCTGTTTTTT. This encodes CASSLDPVAGELFF. The chain has TRBV5-1 and TRBJ2-2; D ambiguous. CDR1 and CDR2 (germline): SGHRS, YFSETQ. This CDR3 has 14 residues. Trimming took off 0 bases at V and 6 bases at J, with 9 bases between the two ends.

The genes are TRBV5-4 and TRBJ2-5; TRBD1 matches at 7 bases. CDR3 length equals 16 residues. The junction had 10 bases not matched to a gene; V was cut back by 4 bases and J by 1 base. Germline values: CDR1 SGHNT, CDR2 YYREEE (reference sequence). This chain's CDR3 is CASSLTWGQTQETQYF. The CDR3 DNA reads TGTGCCAGCAGCCTAACCTGGGGACAGACCCAAGAGACCCAGTACTTC. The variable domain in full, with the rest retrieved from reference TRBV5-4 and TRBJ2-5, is ETGVTQSPTHLIKTRGQQVTLRCSSQSGHNTVSWYQQALGQGPQFIFQYYREEENGRGNFPPRFSGLQFPNYSSELNVNALELDDSALYLCASSLTWGQTQETQYFGPGTRLLVL.

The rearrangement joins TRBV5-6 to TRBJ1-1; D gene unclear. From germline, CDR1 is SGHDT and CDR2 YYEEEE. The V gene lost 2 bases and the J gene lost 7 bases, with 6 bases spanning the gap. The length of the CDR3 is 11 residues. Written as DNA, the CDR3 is TGTGCCAGCAGCTTCCGGGATGAAGCTTTCTTT. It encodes CASSFRDEAFF.

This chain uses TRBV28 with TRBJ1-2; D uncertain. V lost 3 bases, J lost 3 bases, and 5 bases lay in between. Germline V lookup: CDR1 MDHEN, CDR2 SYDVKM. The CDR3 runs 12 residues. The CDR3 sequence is CASSFRDYGYTF. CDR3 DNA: TGTGCCAGCAGTTTCCGGGACTATGGCTACACCTTC.

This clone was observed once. The CDR3 reads CASSFTGRMNTEAFF. CDR3 nucleotide sequence: TGTGCCAGCAGCTTCACAGGGCGAATGAACACTGAAGCTTTCTTT. The gene calls are TRBV5-8 and TRBJ1-1; possibly TRBD1 for D (6 bases). Germline loops: CDR1 SGHTS, CDR2 YDEGEE. Trimming stripped 2 bases from V and 0 bases from J, with 11 bases between. CDR3 length: 15 residues.

The CDR3 DNA is TGTGCCAGCAGCTTGGACAGGGGACAGCCCCAGCATTTT. As protein: CASSLDRGQPQHF. The rearrangement links TRBV11-1 to TRBJ1-5; TRBD1 agrees at 9 bases. CDR1 and CDR2 (germline): SGHAT, FQDESV (reference sequence). This CDR3 is 13 amino acids long. The junction had 1 base not matched to a gene; V was cut back by 3 bases and J by 7 bases.

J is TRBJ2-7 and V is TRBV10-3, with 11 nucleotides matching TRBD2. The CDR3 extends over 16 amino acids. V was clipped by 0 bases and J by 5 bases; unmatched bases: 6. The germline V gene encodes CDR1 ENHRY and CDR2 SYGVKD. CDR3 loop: CAISESLLAGDHEQYF. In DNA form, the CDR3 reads TGTGCCATCAGTGAGTCTTTACTAGCGGGAGACCACGAGCAGTACTTC.

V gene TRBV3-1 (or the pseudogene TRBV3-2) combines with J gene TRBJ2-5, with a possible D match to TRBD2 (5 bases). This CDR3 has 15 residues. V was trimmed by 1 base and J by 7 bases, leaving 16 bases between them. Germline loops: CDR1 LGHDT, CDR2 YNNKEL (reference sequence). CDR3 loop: CASSQVRRVVGTQYF. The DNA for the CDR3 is TGTGCCAGCAGCCAAGTTCGGCGGGTGGTGGGGACCCAGTACTTC.

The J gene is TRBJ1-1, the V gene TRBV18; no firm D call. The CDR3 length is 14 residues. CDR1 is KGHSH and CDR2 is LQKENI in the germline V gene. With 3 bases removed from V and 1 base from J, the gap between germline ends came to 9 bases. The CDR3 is CASSPGPSNTEAFF. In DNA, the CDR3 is TGTGCCAGCTCACCGGGCCCCTCGAACACTGAAGCTTTCTTT.